This is a list of T cell receptor beta chains from one sample in a study of T cells in localized non-small cell lung cancer. The protocol was immunoSEQ multiplex PCR, while the TCRdb copy is restricted to in-frame clones and leaves out a portion. The sample lists under 95,000 clones; around 80% were seen once. The source was peripheral blood, collected before any cancer treatment. These receptor sequences come from a female donor at least 60 years old with stage I lung adenocarcinoma. Both conserved end residues are part of each CDR3. D genes are given only for firm matches. Clone size is stated in some rows and not others, as once, few, many or a class when expanded.

D gene: .
J gene: TRBJ2-3
V gene: TRBV5-1
clone size: .
CDR3 protein: CASSLDGSSTDTQYF
CDR3 DNA: TGCGCCAGCAGCTTGGATGGCAGCTCCACAGATACGCAGTATTTT

D gene: .
J gene: TRBJ1-2
V gene: TRBV6-1
clone size: .
CDR3 protein: CASSEAGGLGGYTF
CDR3 DNA: TGTGCCAGCAGTGAAGCTGGCGGGCTCGGGGGCTACACCTTC

D gene: .
J gene: TRBJ1-3
V gene: TRBV30
clone size: few
CDR3 protein: CAWSGRANGNTIYF
CDR3 DNA: TGTGCCTGGAGTGGCAGGGCGAATGGAAACACCATATATTTT

D gene: .
J gene: TRBJ1-4
V gene: TRBV7-9
clone size: once
CDR3 protein: CASSLQVNEKLFF
CDR3 DNA: TGTGCCAGCAGCCTACAAGTTAATGAAAAACTGTTTTTT

D gene: .
J gene: TRBJ2-5
V gene: TRBV5-4
clone size: .
CDR3 protein: CASSLPNQETQYF
CDR3 DNA: TGTGCCAGCAGCTTGCCCAACCAAGAGACCCAGTACTTC

D gene: TRBD2
J gene: TRBJ2-1
V gene: TRBV7-8
clone size: .
CDR3 protein: CASNRGTSRNEQFF
CDR3 DNA: TGTGCCAGCAACCGAGGGACTAGCCGCAATGAGCAGTTCTTC

D gene: TRBD1
J gene: TRBJ2-5
V gene: TRBV18
clone size: .
CDR3 protein: CASSPPTGQGARTYF
CDR3 DNA: TGTGCCAGCTCACCACCGACTGGACAGGGGGCGCGAACGTACTTC

D gene: TRBD1
J gene: TRBJ2-1
V gene: TRBV7-2
clone size: .
CDR3 protein: CASSFPTGGKGEQFF
CDR3 DNA: TGTGCCAGCAGCTTTCCTACAGGGGGCAAGGGTGAGCAGTTCTTC

D gene: TRBD1
J gene: TRBJ1-4
V gene: TRBV4-1
clone size: few
CDR3 protein: CATSTGTGNEKLFF
CDR3 DNA: TGCGCCACTTCGACGGGGACAGGGAATGAAAAACTGTTTTTT

D gene: TRBD1
J gene: TRBJ2-7
V gene: TRBV13
clone size: few
CDR3 protein: CASSVSGTGGSEQYF
CDR3 DNA: TGTGCCAGCAGCGTTTCCGGGACAGGGGGTAGCGAGCAGTACTTC

D gene: .
J gene: TRBJ2-5
V gene: TRBV6-6
clone size: .
CDR3 protein: CASSYSGASAEGQYF
CDR3 DNA: TGTGCCAGCAGTTACTCCGGTGCATCAGCGGAGGGCCAGTACTTC

D gene: .
J gene: TRBJ2-2
V gene: TRBV5-6
clone size: once
CDR3 protein: CASSLVRDTGELFF
CDR3 DNA: TGTGCCAGCAGTCTGGTGAGGGACACCGGGGAGCTGTTTTTT

D gene: TRBD2
J gene: TRBJ2-7
V gene: TRBV4-2
clone size: .
CDR3 protein: CASNTGGGEQYF
CDR3 DNA: TGTGCCAGCAACACCGGCGGGGGCGAGCAGTACTTC

D gene: TRBD1
J gene: TRBJ2-5
V gene: TRBV14
clone size: .
CDR3 protein: CASSPLLQGQETQYF
CDR3 DNA: TGTGCCAGCAGCCCCCTGCTACAGGGGCAAGAGACCCAGTACTTC

D gene: .
J gene: TRBJ2-7
V gene: TRBV28
clone size: once
CDR3 protein: CASNPLGPPLYEQYF
CDR3 DNA: TGTGCCAGCAATCCTTTGGGGCCACCTCTCTACGAGCAGTACTTC

D gene: .
J gene: TRBJ2-7
V gene: TRBV5-1
clone size: once
CDR3 protein: CASSLSGTDEQYF
CDR3 DNA: TGCGCCAGCAGCTTGTCCGGGACTGACGAGCAGTACTTC

D gene: .
J gene: TRBJ2-5
V gene: TRBV13
clone size: .
CDR3 protein: CASSWREGQETQYF
CDR3 DNA: TGTGCCAGCAGCTGGCGAGAGGGCCAAGAGACCCAGTACTTC